This paragraph covers one T cell receptor (beta chain) sequence. The CDR3 sequence is 13 residues long. The V gene's germline CDR1 is SGHAT and CDR2 FQNNGV. Trimming cost V 5 bases and J 8 bases; bases outside gene matches: 3. This entry belongs to a study of shared clonotypes between healthy human individuals. The protocol was immunoSEQ multiplex PCR, while the TCRdb copy is restricted to in-frame clones and leaves out a portion. There are more than 550,000 clones in the sample; about 91% occur only once, and approximately 24% lies in the top ten. Cells designated naive CD8 were CD45RO-negative and were positively selected for CCR7, with terminally differentiated effector memory CD45RA+ cells excluded.

This TCR came from a man aged 30-40 years in good health. Sequencing was done on a sample of naive CD8+ T cells sorted from blood. The chain couples TRBV11-2 to TRBJ1-4; 9 bases are a match to TRBD1. The chain's CDR3 is CASSGTGWEKLFF. In nucleotides, the CDR3 is TGTGCCAGCAGCGGGACAGGGTGGGAAAAACTGTTTTTT.